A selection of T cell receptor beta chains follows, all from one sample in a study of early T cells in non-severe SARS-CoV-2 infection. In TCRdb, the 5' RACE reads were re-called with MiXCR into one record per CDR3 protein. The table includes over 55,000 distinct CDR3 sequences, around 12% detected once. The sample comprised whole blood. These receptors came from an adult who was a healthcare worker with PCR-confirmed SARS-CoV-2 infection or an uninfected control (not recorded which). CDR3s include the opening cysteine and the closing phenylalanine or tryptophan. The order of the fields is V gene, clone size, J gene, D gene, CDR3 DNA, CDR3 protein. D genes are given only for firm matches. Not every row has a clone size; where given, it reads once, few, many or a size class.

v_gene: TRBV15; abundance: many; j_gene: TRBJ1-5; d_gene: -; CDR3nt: TGTGCCACCAGCAGAGATTCGGGGAGCAATCAGCCCCAGCATTTT; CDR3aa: CATSRDSGSNQPQHF
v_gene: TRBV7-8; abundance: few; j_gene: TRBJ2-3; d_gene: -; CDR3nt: TGTGCCAGCCGCCCAGACCCCGGAGATACGCAGTATTTT; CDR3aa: CASRPDPGDTQYF
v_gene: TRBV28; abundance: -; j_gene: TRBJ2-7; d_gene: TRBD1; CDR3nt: TGTGCCAGCAGGATGTTGACAGGGACCTACGAGCAGTACTTC; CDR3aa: CASRMLTGTYEQYF
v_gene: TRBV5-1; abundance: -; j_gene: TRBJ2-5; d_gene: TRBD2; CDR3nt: TGCGCCAGCAGCTCCAGGACTAGCCCAGGGGAGACCCAGTACTTC; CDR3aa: CASSSRTSPGETQYF
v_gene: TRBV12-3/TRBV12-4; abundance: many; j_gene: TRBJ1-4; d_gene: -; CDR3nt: TGTGCCAGCAGTCCGGCAGGGTCTGAAAAACTGTTTTTT; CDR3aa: CASSPAGSEKLFF
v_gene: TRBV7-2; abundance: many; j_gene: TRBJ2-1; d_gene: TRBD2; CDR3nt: TGTGCCAGCAGCTTCCCGACTAGCGGGAGCTCTGAGGAGCAGTTCTTC; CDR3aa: CASSFPTSGSSEEQFF
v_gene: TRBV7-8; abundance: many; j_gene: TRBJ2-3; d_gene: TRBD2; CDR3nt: TGTGCCAGCAGCGCCCGGACTAGCGGGGGGTCTGCAGATACGCAGTATTTT; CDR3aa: CASSARTSGGSADTQYF
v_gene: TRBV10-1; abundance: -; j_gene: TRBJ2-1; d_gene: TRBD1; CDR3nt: TGCGCCATCAATTCAATCGGGACAGGGAAACAGTTCTTC; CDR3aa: CAINSIGTGKQFF
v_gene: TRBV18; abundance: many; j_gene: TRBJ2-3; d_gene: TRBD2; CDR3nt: TGTGCCAGCTCACCAAACCTAGCGGGGGTCACAGATACGCAGTATTTT; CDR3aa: CASSPNLAGVTDTQYF
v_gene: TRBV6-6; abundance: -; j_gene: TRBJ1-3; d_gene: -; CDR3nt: TGTGCCAGCAGACGAGGGGATCCCTCTGGAAACACCATATATTTT; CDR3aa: CASRRGDPSGNTIYF
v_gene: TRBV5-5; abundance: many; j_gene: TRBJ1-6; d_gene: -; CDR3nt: TGTGCCAGCAGCTTGGCCCCGGGGGATTCACCCCTCCACTTT; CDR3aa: CASSLAPGDSPLHF
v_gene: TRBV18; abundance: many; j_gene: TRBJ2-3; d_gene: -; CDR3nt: TGTGCCAGCTCACCTACGACAGGTACAGATACGCAGTATTTT; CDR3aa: CASSPTTGTDTQYF
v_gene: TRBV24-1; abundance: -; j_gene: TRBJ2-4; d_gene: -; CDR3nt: TGTGCCACCAGTGACAACAGGGAGGGGCTAATTCAGTACTTC; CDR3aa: CATSDNREGLIQYF
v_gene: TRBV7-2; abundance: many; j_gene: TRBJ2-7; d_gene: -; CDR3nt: TGTGCCAGCAGCCCTGGAGGGGCCAAGGCCTACGAGCAGTACTTC; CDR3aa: CASSPGGAKAYEQYF
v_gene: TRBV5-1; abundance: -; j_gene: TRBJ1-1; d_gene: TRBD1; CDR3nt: TGCGCCAGCAGGCAGGGGGCGGCGAACACTGAAGCTTTCTTT; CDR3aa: CASRQGAANTEAFF
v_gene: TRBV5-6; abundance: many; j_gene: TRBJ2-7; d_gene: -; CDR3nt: TGTGCCAGCAGCTTGGGGGGAAACCTCTACGAGCAGTACTTC; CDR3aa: CASSLGGNLYEQYF
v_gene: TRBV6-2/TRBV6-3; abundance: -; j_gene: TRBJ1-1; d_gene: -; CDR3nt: TGTGCCAGCAGTTACTCGACGGGAAGGGGCACTGAAGCTTTCTTT; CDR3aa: CASSYSTGRGTEAFF
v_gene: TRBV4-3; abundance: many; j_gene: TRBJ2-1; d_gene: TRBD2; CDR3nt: TGCGCCAGCAGCCAAGGGACTAGCGGGACGGGGGGTGAGCAGTTCTTC; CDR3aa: CASSQGTSGTGGEQFF
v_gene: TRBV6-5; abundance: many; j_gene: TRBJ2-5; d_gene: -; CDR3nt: TGTGCCAGCAGCCCCGGACCCCAGGGGACCCAGTACTTC; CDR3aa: CASSPGPQGTQYF
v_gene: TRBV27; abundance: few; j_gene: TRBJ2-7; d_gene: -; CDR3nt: TGTGCCAGCAGAACACAGGGAGGGTTTTCCTACGAGCAGTACTTC; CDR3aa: CASRTQGGFSYEQYF
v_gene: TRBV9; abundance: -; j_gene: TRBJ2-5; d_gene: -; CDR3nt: TGTGCCAGCAGCCGGGCGCCCTCAGAGACCCAGTACTTC; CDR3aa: CASSRAPSETQYF
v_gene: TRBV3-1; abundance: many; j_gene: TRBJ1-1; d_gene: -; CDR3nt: TGTGCCAGCAGCCCCGGGGCCAATTTTGAAGCTTTCTTT; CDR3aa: CASSPGANFEAFF
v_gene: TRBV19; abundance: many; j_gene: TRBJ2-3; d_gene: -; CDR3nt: TGTGCCAGTAGTATCCTCTGGTGGGATACGCAGTATTTT; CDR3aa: CASSILWWDTQYF
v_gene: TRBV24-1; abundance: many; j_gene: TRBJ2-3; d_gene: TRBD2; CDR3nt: TGTGCCACCAGTGATTCTAGCGGGGGGGCCATTTACACAGATACGCAGTATTTT; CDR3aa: CATSDSSGGAIYTDTQYF
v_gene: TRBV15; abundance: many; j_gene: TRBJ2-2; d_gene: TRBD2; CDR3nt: TGTGCCACCAGCAGAAACCTCTACTCAACCGGGACTAGCGGGAGAACCGGGGAGCTGTTTTTT; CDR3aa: CATSRNLYSTGTSGRTGELFF
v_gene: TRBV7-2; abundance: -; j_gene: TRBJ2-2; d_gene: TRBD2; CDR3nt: TGTGCCAGCAGCAACTCTTTAGCGGGGGCGAACACCGGGGAGCTGTTTTTT; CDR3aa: CASSNSLAGANTGELFF
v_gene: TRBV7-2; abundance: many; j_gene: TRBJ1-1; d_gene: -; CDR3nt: TGTGCCAGCAGCTTAGTTGGCACTTTCACTGAAGCTTTCTTT; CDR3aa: CASSLVGTFTEAFF
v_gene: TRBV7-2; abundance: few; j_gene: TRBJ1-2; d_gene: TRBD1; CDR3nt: TGTGCCAGCACCCTACAGGGGGCGTATGGCTACACCTTC; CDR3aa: CASTLQGAYGYTF
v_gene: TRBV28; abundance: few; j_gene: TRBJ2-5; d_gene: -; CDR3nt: TGTGCCAGCAGTTTAAGAGGAGAAGAGACCCAGTACTTC; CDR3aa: CASSLRGEETQYF
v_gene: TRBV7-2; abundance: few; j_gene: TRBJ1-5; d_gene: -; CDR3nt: TGTGCCAGCAGCGACCGGAGGGCAAGCAATCAGCCCCAGCATTTT; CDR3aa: CASSDRRASNQPQHF
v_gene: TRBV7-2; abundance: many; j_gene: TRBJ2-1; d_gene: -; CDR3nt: TGTGCCAGCAGCCTCACTAGCAGCCCCTTTGAGCAGTTCTTC; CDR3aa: CASSLTSSPFEQFF
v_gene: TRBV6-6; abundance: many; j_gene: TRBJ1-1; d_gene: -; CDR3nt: TGTGCCAGCAGTTACCCCACTCTTAGCTACCGCACACTCACTGAAGCTTTCTTT; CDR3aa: CASSYPTLSYRTLTEAFF
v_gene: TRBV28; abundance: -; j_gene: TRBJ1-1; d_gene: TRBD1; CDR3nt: TGTGCCAGCAGCCACCAGGGGGCTATCACTGAAGCTTTCTTT; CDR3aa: CASSHQGAITEAFF
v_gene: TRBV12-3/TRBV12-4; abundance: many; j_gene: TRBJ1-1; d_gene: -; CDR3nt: TGTGCCCGCACGGGATTTGAAGCTTTCTTT; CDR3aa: CARTGFEAFF
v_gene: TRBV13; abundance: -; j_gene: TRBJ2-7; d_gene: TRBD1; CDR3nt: TGTGCCAGCAGCTACAGGGGGCTGAAAGCCTACGAGCAGTACTTC; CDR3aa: CASSYRGLKAYEQYF
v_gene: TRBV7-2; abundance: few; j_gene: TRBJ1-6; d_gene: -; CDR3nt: TGTGCCAGCAGCTCCCTTGGGACGGATTCACCCCTCCACTTT; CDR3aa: CASSSLGTDSPLHF
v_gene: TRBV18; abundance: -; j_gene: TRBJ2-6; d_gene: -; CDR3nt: TGTGCCAGCTCCCCATCCCCATTCCGCTCTGGGGCCAACGTCCTGACTTTC; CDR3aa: CASSPSPFRSGANVLTF
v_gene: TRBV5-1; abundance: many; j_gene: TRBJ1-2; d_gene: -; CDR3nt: TGCGCCAGCAGCTTGGCCAGGGGATCGGATGGCTACACCTTC; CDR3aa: CASSLARGSDGYTF
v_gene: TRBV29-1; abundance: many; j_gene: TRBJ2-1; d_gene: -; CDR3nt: TGCAGCGTGGGTGAGGGGCCACCGAGCTCCTACAATGAGCAGTTCTTC; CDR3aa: CSVGEGPPSSYNEQFF